One T cell receptor beta chain is described in this entry. What antigen it recognizes has not been identified. No quality values exist for individual bases; no much larger clone is one base distant. The data were obtained in a study of T cell changes during pregnancy in multiple sclerosis (dated by TCRdb to the late 2010s). Broadly, across the study: Changes in the T cell repertoire over the course of pregnancy were examined in this study in women with multiple sclerosis.

The CDR3 has 13 amino acids, counting the end cysteine and phenylalanine. This entry keeps only the CDR3 DNA: 39 bases, framed from base 1. Cut back by 3 bases and 1 base, the V and J ends lie 4 bases apart. The CDR1 and CDR2 encoded by the germline V gene are SGHTA and FQGNSA. The method was the immunoSEQ multiplex PCR assay. TCRdb took this table from immuneACCESS and kept in-frame rearrangements with V and J called. Such tables lack part of the clones; where checked against another copy, unresolved V genes explain under half of the gap, and the rest is unexplained. The sample profile shows 40,000 or so clones; about 90% of them were found once. The ten largest clones capture 0.55% to 0.7% of the sample.

The receptor was isolated from a female donor with multiple sclerosis, enrolled in a pregnancy study. Here the sequenced sample was CD4+ T cells from peripheral blood mononuclear cells, taken before pregnancy. Recombination linked TRBV7-2 to TRBJ1-5; no D segment can be confidently identified. The nucleotides read TGTGCCAGCAGCTTCCAGAGCAATCAGCCCCAGCATTTT. It translates as CASSFQSNQPQHF.